This TCR beta chain was identified in a study of vaccination effects on CD4 cells after COVID-19. The overall study: Participants completed two doses of the BNT162b2 or mRNA-1273 vaccine.

Turning to this clone: Its antigen is currently unknown.

This CDR3 spans 16 amino acids. The germline V gene encodes CDR1 LGHNA and CDR2 YNFKEQ. Trimming stripped 2 bases from V and 7 bases from J, with 18 bases between. Following 10 days of culture, CD4+ T cells were isolated. Study results and caveats: Clones arising from infection and from vaccination showed marked clonal contraction late after vaccination.

Generated by immunoSEQ multiplex PCR, the TCRdb table keeps only in-frame clones and is missing some. The table has about 25,000 clones, around 73% seen once. The receptor comes from a human donor who received a COVID-19 vaccine. The chain employs TRBV4-2 and TRBJ2-1; tentatively, D is TRBD2 (6 bases). Sequences were derived from CD4+ T cells from PBMCs cultured without peptide, sampled before COVID-19 vaccination. CDR3 protein: CASSQLFAGPTNEQFF. The CDR3 DNA reads as TGTGCCAGCAGCCAACTTTTTGCGGGGCCTACAAATGAGCAGTTCTTC.